Following are 23 T cell receptor beta chains from one sample sequenced in a study of shared clonotypes between healthy human individuals. Generated by immunoSEQ multiplex PCR, the TCRdb table keeps only in-frame clones and is missing some. This sample has some 1.1 million clones, with 77% found just once. The material sequenced was memory CD4+ T cells from PBMCs. Subset defined: CD45RA-negative fraction. All receptors come from a man aged 18 to 30 in good health. Some clones in this sample may be carry-over from other donors' samples.

The table lists this clone with a count of one. The J gene is TRBJ1-1, the V gene TRBV5-1; a weak D match, TRBD1 (6 bases). V lost 4 bases and J 1 base, leaving 11 bases between the germline ends. Germline CDR1 is SGHRS and CDR2 is YFSETQ. The CDR3 spans 14 residues. CDR3 residues: CASSTLQGNTEAFF. The DNA of the CDR3 is TGCGCCAGCAGCACCTTACAGGGGAACACTGAAGCTTTCTTT.

This clone was recorded a few times. This chain uses TRBV15 with TRBJ2-7, with D unclear. CDR3 length: 13 amino acids. The germline V gene encodes CDR1 LNHNV and CDR2 YYDKDF (reference sequence). Trimming took off 0 bases at V and 7 bases at J, with 10 bases between the two ends. In DNA, the CDR3 is TGTGCCACCAGCAGAGATCCCTTCACAGAGCAGTACTTC. Protein sequence: CATSRDPFTEQYF. The entire variable domain, with the rest obtained from reference TRBV15 and TRBJ2-7, is as follows: DAMVIQNPRYQVTQFGKPVTLSCSQTLNHNVMYWYQQKSSQAPKLLFHYYDKDFNNEADTPDNFQSRRPNTSFCFLDIRSPGLGDTAMYLCATSRDPFTEQYFGPGTRLTVT.

This chain uses TRBV11-3 with TRBJ1-1, with D uncertain. Germline-derived CDR1 and CDR2 are SGHNT and YENEEA. V was clipped by 4 bases and J by 1 base, with 10 bases between them. The length of the CDR3 is 14 residues. In nucleotides, the CDR3 is TGTGCCAGCAGCTCCGGACGCCCGAACACTGAAGCTTTCTTT. Translating gives CASSSGRPNTEAFF.

The gene calls are TRBV7-3 and TRBJ2-2; D not resolved. The CDR3 has 16 amino acids. Germline CDR1 reads SGHTA; CDR2 reads FQGTGA. Trimming removed 4 bases at V and 4 bases at J, with 16 bases between. The CDR3 protein is CASSSRARRSTGELFF. The CDR3 DNA reads TGTGCCAGCAGCTCTAGGGCCCGAAGGTCCACCGGGGAGCTGTTTTTT.

This chain joins TRBV7-2 and TRBJ2-3; D gene unclear. Trimming shortened V by 3 bases and J by 1 base, and 11 bases separated the two germline ends. The CDR3 spans 15 residues. From germline, CDR1 is SGHTA and CDR2 FQGNSA. The CDR3 region has the DNA TGTGCCAGCAGCTTGGGAAATCGGGGCACAGATACGCAGTATTTT. Translated: CASSLGNRGTDTQYF.

The genes are TRBV28 and TRBJ2-3; no clear D gene. V lost 5 bases and J 6 bases, leaving 6 bases between the germline ends. There are 11 residues in the CDR3. CDR1 and CDR2 from the germline V gene are MDHEN and SYDVKM. As DNA, the CDR3 is TGTGCCAGCAGTGCTTTGGATACGCAGTATTTT. Its translation: CASSALDTQYF.

The chain combines TRBV7-2 with TRBJ1-5, with D tentatively TRBD1 (6 bases). The length of the CDR3 is 15 residues. Per the germline V gene, CDR1 is SGHTA and CDR2 is FQGNSA. V lost 1 base and J lost 0, with 7 bases in between. CDR3 in DNA: TGTGCCAGCAGCTTAGGAGGGGGTAGCAATCAGCCCCAGCATTTT. As protein: CASSLGGGSNQPQHF.

V usage is TRBV11-2 and J usage is TRBJ2-5, with 13 nucleotides matching TRBD2. The V and J ends lost 4 bases and 2 bases, in that order; junction bases with no gene match: 7. Germline V CDR1 and CDR2: SGHAT, FQNNGV. The CDR3 is 17 residues long. CDR3 sequence reads: CASSSGTSGNIQETQYF. The CDR3 DNA sequence: TGTGCCAGCAGCTCCGGGACTAGCGGGAACATTCAAGAGACCCAGTACTTC.

This chain joins TRBV11-1 and TRBJ2-7; TRBD2 matches at 8 bases. Per germline, CDR1 SGHAT and CDR2 FQDESV (reference sequence). The CDR3 runs 14 residues. Trimming removed 4 bases from V and 5 bases from J; junction bases left unmatched: 7. The CDR3 protein is CASSSGLENNEQYF. CDR3 nucleotides: TGTGCCAGCAGCTCGGGACTAGAAAACAACGAGCAGTACTTC.

The chain recombines TRBV2 with TRBJ1-1, with D unclear. From germline, CDR1 is SNHLY and CDR2 FYNNEI. V was clipped by 4 bases and J by 1 base, with 25 bases between them. This CDR3 is 19 amino acids long. CDR3 nucleotides: TGTGCCAGCAGTGCCCGCCTATGGGGTCGGATCAACTCGAACACTGAAGCTTTCTTT. Translating it yields CASSARLWGRINSNTEAFF.

Only one count was recorded for this clone. Additional DNA sequences in this sample encode the identical CDR3. This chain links TRBV6-5 with TRBJ1-5; weak D call: TRBD1 (5 bases). The V gene's germline CDR1 is MNHEY and CDR2 SVGAGI. V was cut by 0 bases and J by 4 bases, with 10 bases left in between. CDR3 length equals 15 residues. CDR3 nucleotides: TGTGCCAGCAGTTACTCCGGACGGGGGAATCAGCCCCAGCATTTT. Translated: CASSYSGRGNQPQHF.

This clone was observed a handful of times. In this CDR3 the conserved last residue, phenylalanine or tryptophan, is missing, so a read error is likely. The rearrangement uses TRBV25-1 and TRBJ1-4; D is ambiguous. This CDR3 has 14 amino acids. V was pared by 2 bases and J by 6 bases, with 10 bases between. Per the germline V gene, CDR1 is MGHDK and CDR2 is SYGVNS. The CDR3 DNA is TGTGCCAGCAGTGAACACAGCCCTGATGAAAAACTGTTTCTT. This encodes CASSEHSPDEKLFL.

The chain's CDR3 is CASSGGQGYQPQHF. The CDR3 nucleotides are TGTGCCAGCAGTGGAGGGCAGGGATATCAGCCCCAGCATTTT. The chain has TRBV2 and TRBJ1-5, with D tentatively TRBD1 (5 bases). The CDR3 is 14 amino acids. V was pared by 4 bases and J by 5 bases, with 12 bases between. Per germline, CDR1 SNHLY and CDR2 FYNNEI.

The chain's CDR3 is CAIRGQGEYNEQFF. The CDR3 nucleotides read TGTGCCATCAGGGGACAGGGTGAATACAATGAGCAGTTCTTC. The chain combines TRBV10-3 with TRBJ2-1; TRBD1 matches 9 bases. J was trimmed by 4 bases and V by 6 bases; bases with no gene match: 4. This CDR3 comprises 14 residues. The germline V gene encodes CDR1 ENHRY and CDR2 SYGVKD.

This clone was seen more than once but under ten times. V is TRBV4-2 and J is TRBJ2-1; D call uncertain. Germline loops: CDR1 LGHNA, CDR2 YNFKEQ. The CDR3 is 13 amino acids. Deletions cut 0 bases from V and 8 bases from J, with 8 bases between. The CDR3 reads CASSQEKGDEQFF. The CDR3 nucleotides are TGTGCCAGCAGCCAAGAAAAGGGCGATGAGCAGTTCTTC.

The gene calls are TRBV18 and TRBJ2-2; D gene unclear. V lost 0 bases and J 2 bases, leaving 4 bases between the germline ends. Germline assignment: CDR1 KGHSH and CDR2 LQKENI. The CDR3 consists of 14 residues. The CDR3 DNA sequence: TGTGCCAGCTCACCACCAATAAACACCGGGGAGCTGTTTTTT. Amino acids: CASSPPINTGELFF.

The gene calls are TRBV7-2 and TRBJ2-7, with TRBD2 matching 8 bases. Germline V CDR1 and CDR2: SGHTA, FQGNSA. This CDR3 comprises 15 residues. V dropped 4 bases and J dropped 2; count of bases not matched to a gene: 7. This CDR3 reads CASSSPGSGAYEQYF. CDR3 DNA: TGTGCCAGCAGCTCGCCGGGTAGCGGGGCCTACGAGCAGTACTTC.

As regards this clone: Other DNA sequences in the sample encode the same CDR3. The V call is TRBV5-4, the J call TRBJ2-3, with unresolved D. This CDR3 spans 14 amino acids. CDR1 is SGHNT, CDR2 YYREEE, per germline (reference sequence). Between the trimmed V and J ends, which lost 4 bases and 0 bases, there was a span of 9 bases. In nucleotides, the CDR3 is TGTGCCAGCAGCCGAGATTCTAGCACAGATACGCAGTATTTT. Translating gives CASSRDSSTDTQYF.

The chain carries TRBV18 and TRBJ2-2; 7 bases line up with TRBD1. In germline, CDR1 is KGHSH, CDR2 LQKENI. V lost 5 bases and J lost 4; bases outside the gene matches: 4. This CDR3 has 14 amino acids. CDR3 sequence reads: CASSATGVTGELFF. The DNA for the CDR3 is TGTGCCAGCTCAGCCACAGGGGTCACCGGGGAGCTGTTTTTT.

The chain combines TRBV11-1 with TRBJ1-2; 8 bases map to TRBD1. The V gene's germline CDR1 is SGHAT and CDR2 FQDESV (reference sequence). The CDR3 runs 14 residues. The junction had 9 bases not matched to a gene; V was cut back by 5 bases and J by 7 bases. CDR3 nucleotide sequence: TGTGCCAGCAGCCGAATCGGGACAGGCGGTGGCTACACCTTC. Protein sequence: CASSRIGTGGGYTF.

This clone was recorded a few times. The chain recombines TRBV27 with TRBJ1-1; TRBD1 is a possible D gene (5 bases). Germline CDR1 reads MNHEY; CDR2 reads SMNVEV (reference sequence). V shed 2 bases and J shed 6 bases, with 10 bases lying between them. This CDR3 contains 13 residues. The CDR3: CASSLGASSEAFF. CDR3 DNA: TGTGCCAGCAGTTTAGGGGCATCTTCTGAAGCTTTCTTT.

This clone was observed at least ten times. This chain links TRBV19 with TRBJ1-2, with a possible D match to TRBD1 (5 bases). Germline V gives CDR1 LNHDA, CDR2 SQIVND (reference sequence). The CDR3 length is 15 residues. V was clipped by 2 bases and J by 3 bases, with 13 bases between them. The DNA for the CDR3 is TGTGCCAGTAGTATATCATCAGGGATGGACTATGGCTACACCTTC. This encodes CASSISSGMDYGYTF.

This clone was counted a single time. In DNA, the CDR3 is TGTGCCAGCAGCTCAAACGGACTAGCGGGGGCCTACAATGAGCAGTTCTTC. Residues: CASSSNGLAGAYNEQFF. J is TRBJ2-1 and V is TRBV7-6, with 13 bases aligning to TRBD2. CDR3 length: 17 residues. The junction had 5 bases not matched to a gene; V was cut back by 4 bases and J by 2 bases. Germline V gene lookup returns CDR1 SGHVS and CDR2 FNYEAQ.